The text below deals with one TCR beta chain. All CD3G-deficient patients showed autoimmunity, more severe in two. This entry comes from a study of regulatory T cells. The PCR used 52 TRBV and 13 TRBJ primers. Clones were sequenced by immunoSEQ multiplex PCR, and TCRdb holds only the in-frame ones, with some missing. The sample shows over 9,000 clones, over 75% of them seen only once. CDR3 length: 14 amino acids. CDR1 SGHDN and CDR2 FVKESK come from the germline V gene. The V gene end was trimmed by 8 bases and the J gene end by 2 bases; junction bases not matched to a gene: 6. The rearrangement joins TRBV14 to TRBJ2-3; 8 nucleotides agree with TRBD2. Sequencing was done on a sample of CD8+ T cells sorted from blood. The receptor comes from a person under 35 with CD3G deficiency. The CDR3 loop reads CASSTSGYTDTQYF. CDR3 nucleotide sequence: TGTGCCAGCTCAACTAGCGGATACACAGATACGCAGTATTTT.